Sequencing of this T cell receptor (beta chain) was carried out in a study of blood T cell repertoires in COVID-19. Study overall: Collection of acute and convalescent COVID-19 samples took place in the United States, Italy and Spain. Sample material is recorded as cDNA or gDNA derived from T cells, B-cell-depleted T cells, or PBMCs.

Authors' methods: Amplification from reference gene primers served as the basis for estimated nucleated cell counts. Clones were read by immunoSEQ multiplex PCR, and TCRdb kept only the in-frame ones, dropping some. That table supplies the V and J calls and clone size; D and trimming were determined from the DNA. This table holds 100,000 or so clones, around four fifths found once. Trimming pared 5 bases from V and 6 bases from J, leaving 6 bases between. This CDR3 is 11 amino acids long. Germline lookup yields CDR1 LGHDT and CDR2 YNNKEL (reference sequence). The V and J genes are TRBV3-1 (or the pseudogene TRBV3-2) and TRBJ2-3; D gene ambiguous. Material: peripheral blood. This sequence was found in a man between 65 and 85 years old with active or convalescent COVID-19. The CDR3: CASSVRDTQYF. DNA of the CDR3: TGTGCCAGCAGCGTTCGGGATACGCAGTATTTT.